This TCR beta chain was observed in a study of T cell responses to AZD1222 COVID-19 vaccine. With V trimmed by 6 bases and J by 2 bases, 7 bases remained unmatched. From germline, CDR1 is LGHDT and CDR2 YNNKEL (reference sequence). The CDR3 runs 14 residues. Libraries were prepared by immunoSEQ multiplex PCR; TCRdb keeps only in-frame clonotypes and omits some of them. Of some 120,000 clones listed, roughly nine tenths are singletons. This receptor was identified in an adult in good health. The input for sequencing was peripheral blood, taken on day 0 of AZD1222 vaccination. This rearrangement joins TRBV3-1 (or the pseudogene TRBV3-2) to TRBJ2-7, with 7 nucleotides matching TRBD2. The CDR3 loop is CASRPRGGTYEQYF. CDR3 coding DNA: TGTGCCAGCAGGCCCCGGGGAGGGACCTACGAGCAGTACTTC.